This T cell receptor beta chain came from a study of T-cell memory formation after mild COVID-19 (dated by TCRdb to about 2021). About the full investigation: TCR sequence clusters from the two donors were largely donor specific. Longitudinal TCRalpha and TCRbeta repertoire sequencing tracked T-cell clones expanding and contracting after mild COVID-19 in two donors. The cohort was made up of two young adult volunteers, one female and one male, who were previously healthy. What the research found in general, with its limitations: Some responding clones were detected in pre-infection memory, suggesting pre-existing cross-reactive memory T cells joined the SARS-CoV-2 response. Clones contracting from day 15 to 85 had balanced CD4/CD8 phenotypes, while a second wave expanding from day 15 to 37 was biased towards CD4+. The study included only a couple of mild cases, and larger cohorts that include severe cases with pre-infection samples were judged to be necessary. SARS-CoV-2 specificity of the second-wave clones peaking on day 37 was not confirmed. Contracting CD4+ clones turned up mainly in the CM and EM memory subsets, whereas EMRA was where CD8+ clones were enriched.

As regards this clonotype: Its antigen target is currently unknown. No per-base quality is available; no much larger clone lies one base away.

Ficoll-Paque density gradient centrifugation was used to isolate PBMCs. These reads were obtained on an Illumina NovaSeq 6000. TCRalpha and TCRbeta cDNA libraries were constructed by 5'RACE with constant-segment primers, with sample barcodes and unique molecular identifiers being introduced. Trizol reagent was used to extract RNA from every sample. The libraries were amplified in two PCR steps, and the second step added a second sample barcode and Illumina TruSeq adapters. The libraries were sequenced on an Illumina NovaSeq using 2 x 150 bp paired-end reads. The paper's processing steps were these. The reads were demultiplexed and collapsed into UMI-guided consensus sequences using migec v1.2.7. Using mixcr v2.1.11, UMI consensuses were aligned to TRA and TRB V and J templates and then assembled into clonotypes. Expanded or contracted clonotypes were those called significant by both edgeR and NoisET, with noise models trained on biological replicates. edgeR calls used a false discovery rate-adjusted p below 0.01 and a log2 fold-change threshold of 1. As an exploratory analysis of dynamics, PCA with hierarchical clustering was applied to max-normalized trajectories of the 1000 most abundant clonotypes. Separately sequenced CD4+ and CD8+ repertoires were used to assign a CD4 or CD8 phenotype to each responding clone. The public reads were run again by TCRdb, first through fastp at Q25 and then through MiXCR, and only productive beta chains were kept. All rows with the same CDR3 protein become a single entry with the most common DNA and genes. The authors' filters were not applied to this entry. The sample table records 270,000 or so distinct CDR3 sequences; roughly a sixth of these occur just once. Under 25% of the sample is taken by the ten largest.

CDR1 is given as LGHNA and CDR2 as YSLEER, both from the germline V gene. The V end loses 4 bases and the J end loses 12 bases, and a stretch of 19 bases separates them. The CDR3 holds 13 amino acids from the cysteine to the phenylalanine. Only the CDR3 DNA stays, 39 bases, in frame from base 1. The chain is encoded by TRBV4-3 joined to TRBJ2-7; a weak D assignment points to TRBD1 (6 bases agree). Sequencing used PBMCs or a T cell subset sorted from them (not recorded which). This clonotype was sampled from a man aged 18 to 30 who had mild COVID-19 (a few samples of this study predate the infection). The sample titles of this study are shuffled in the database, so cell type and time point are left out; the donor was told from shared clones. The nucleotide sequence reads TGCGCCAGCAGCCGCGACGTACAGGGCGGTATGTACTTC. This is translated as CASSRDVQGGMYF.